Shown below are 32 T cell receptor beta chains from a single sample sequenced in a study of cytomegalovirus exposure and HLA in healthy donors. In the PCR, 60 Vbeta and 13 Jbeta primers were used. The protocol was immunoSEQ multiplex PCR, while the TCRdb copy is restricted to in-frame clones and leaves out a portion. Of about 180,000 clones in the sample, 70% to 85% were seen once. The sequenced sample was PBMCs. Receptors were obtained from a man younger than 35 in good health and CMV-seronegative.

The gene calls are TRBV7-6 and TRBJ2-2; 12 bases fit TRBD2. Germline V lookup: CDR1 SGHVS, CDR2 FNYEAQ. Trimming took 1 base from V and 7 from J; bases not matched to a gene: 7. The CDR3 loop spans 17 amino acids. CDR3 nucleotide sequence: TGTGCCAGCAGCTTAGAGGCTAGCGGGGGGGCCATCGGGGAGCTGTTTTTT. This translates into CASSLEASGGAIGELFF.

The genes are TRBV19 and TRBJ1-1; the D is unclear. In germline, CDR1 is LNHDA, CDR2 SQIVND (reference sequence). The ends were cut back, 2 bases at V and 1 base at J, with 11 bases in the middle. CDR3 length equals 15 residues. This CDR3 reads CASSILVSANTEAFF. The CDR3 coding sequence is TGTGCCAGTAGTATATTAGTCTCTGCGAACACTGAAGCTTTCTTT. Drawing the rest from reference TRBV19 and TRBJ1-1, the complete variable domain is DGGITQSPKYLFRKEGQNVTLSCEQNLNHDAMYWYRQDPGQGLRLIYYSQIVNDFQKGDIAEGYSVSREKKESFPLTVTSAQKNPTAFYLCASSILVSANTEAFFGQGTRLTVV.

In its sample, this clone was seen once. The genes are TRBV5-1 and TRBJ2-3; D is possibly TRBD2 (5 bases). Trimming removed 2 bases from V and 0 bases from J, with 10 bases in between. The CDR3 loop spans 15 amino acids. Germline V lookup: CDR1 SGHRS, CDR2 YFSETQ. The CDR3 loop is CASSLGLASTDTQYF. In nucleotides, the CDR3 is TGCGCCAGCAGCTTAGGTCTAGCTAGCACAGATACGCAGTATTTT.

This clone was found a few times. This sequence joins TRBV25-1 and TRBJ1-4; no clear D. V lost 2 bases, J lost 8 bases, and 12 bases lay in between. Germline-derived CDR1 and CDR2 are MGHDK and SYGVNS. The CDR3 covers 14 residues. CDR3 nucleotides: TGTGCCAGCAGTGAAACCTCGCCGGGGGAAAAACTGTTTTTT. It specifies CASSETSPGEKLFF.

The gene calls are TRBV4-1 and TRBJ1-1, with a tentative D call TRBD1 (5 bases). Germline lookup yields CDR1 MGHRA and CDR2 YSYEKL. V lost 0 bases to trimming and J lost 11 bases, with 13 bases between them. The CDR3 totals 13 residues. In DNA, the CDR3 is TGCGCCAGCAGCCAAGAAAGGGACTTTACCGCTTTCTTT. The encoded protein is CASSQERDFTAFF.

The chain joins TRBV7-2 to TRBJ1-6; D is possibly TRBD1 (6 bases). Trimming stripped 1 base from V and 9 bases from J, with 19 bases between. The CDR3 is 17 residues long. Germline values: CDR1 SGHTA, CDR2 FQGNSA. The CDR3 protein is CASSLVAGVGFGSPLHF. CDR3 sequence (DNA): TGTGCCAGCAGCTTAGTGGCAGGGGTCGGGTTCGGTTCACCCCTCCACTTT. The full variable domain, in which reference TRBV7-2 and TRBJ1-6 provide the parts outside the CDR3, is GAGVSQSPSNKVTEKGKDVELRCDPISGHTALYWYRQSLGQGLEFLIYFQGNSAPDKSGLPSDRFSAERTGGSVSTLTIQRTQQEDSAVYLCASSLVAGVGFGSPLHFGNGTRLTVT.

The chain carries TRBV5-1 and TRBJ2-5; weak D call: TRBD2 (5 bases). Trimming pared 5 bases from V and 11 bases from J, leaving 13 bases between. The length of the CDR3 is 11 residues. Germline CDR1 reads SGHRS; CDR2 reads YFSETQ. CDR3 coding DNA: TGCGCCAGCAGGCTCGCTAGGGAGCAGTACTTC. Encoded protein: CASRLAREQYF.

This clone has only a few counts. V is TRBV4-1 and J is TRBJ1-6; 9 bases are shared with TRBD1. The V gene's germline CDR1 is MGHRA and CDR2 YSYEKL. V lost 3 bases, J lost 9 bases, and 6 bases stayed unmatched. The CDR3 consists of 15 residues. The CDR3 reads CASSHRDRDASPLHF. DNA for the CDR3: TGCGCCAGCAGCCATAGGGACAGGGATGCTTCACCCCTCCACTTT.

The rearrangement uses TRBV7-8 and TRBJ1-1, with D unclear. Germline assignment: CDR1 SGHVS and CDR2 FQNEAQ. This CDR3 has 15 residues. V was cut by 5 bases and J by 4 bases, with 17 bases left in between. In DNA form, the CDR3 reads TGTGCCAGCAGCCCGAATCCAGGACGGGGCACTGAAGCTTTCTTT. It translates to CASSPNPGRGTEAFF.

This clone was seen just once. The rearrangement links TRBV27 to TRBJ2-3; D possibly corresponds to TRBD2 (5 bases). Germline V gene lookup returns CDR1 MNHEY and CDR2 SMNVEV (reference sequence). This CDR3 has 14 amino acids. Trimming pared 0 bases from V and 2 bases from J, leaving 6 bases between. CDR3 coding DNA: TGTGCCAGCAGTTTATCCCTAGCCACAGATACGCAGTATTTT. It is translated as CASSLSLATDTQYF.

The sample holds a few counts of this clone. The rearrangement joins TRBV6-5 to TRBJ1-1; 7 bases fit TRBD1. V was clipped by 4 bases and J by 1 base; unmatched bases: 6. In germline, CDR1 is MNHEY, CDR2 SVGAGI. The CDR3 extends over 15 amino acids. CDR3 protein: CASSSQGGGNTEAFF. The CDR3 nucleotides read TGTGCCAGCAGTTCCCAAGGGGGCGGGAACACTGAAGCTTTCTTT.

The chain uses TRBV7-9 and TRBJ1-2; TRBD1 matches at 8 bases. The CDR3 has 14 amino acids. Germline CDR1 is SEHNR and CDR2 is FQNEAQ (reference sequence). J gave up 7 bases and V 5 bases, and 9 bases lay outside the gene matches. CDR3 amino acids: CASSPLRTGSGYTF. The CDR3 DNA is TGTGCCAGCAGCCCCCTCCGGACAGGGAGTGGCTACACCTTC.

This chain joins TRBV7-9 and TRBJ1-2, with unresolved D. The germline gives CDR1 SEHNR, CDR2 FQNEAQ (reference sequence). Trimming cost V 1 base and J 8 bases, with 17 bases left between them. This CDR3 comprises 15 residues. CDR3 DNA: TGTGCCAGCAGCTTAGGAGGCACCGTCAGTAGGGGCTACACCTTC. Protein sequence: CASSLGGTVSRGYTF.

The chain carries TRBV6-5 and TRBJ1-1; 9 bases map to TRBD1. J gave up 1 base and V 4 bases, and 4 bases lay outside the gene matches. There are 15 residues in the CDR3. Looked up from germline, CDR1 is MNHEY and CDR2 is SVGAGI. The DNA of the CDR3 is TGTGCCAGCAGTTTCCCGGGACAGGGGAACACTGAAGCTTTCTTT. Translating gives CASSFPGQGNTEAFF.

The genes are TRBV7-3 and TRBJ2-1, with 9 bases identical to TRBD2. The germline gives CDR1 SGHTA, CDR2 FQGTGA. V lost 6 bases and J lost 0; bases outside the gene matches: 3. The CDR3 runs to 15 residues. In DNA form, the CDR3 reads TGTGCCAGCAGAAGTAGCGGGAGCTCCTACAATGAGCAGTTCTTC. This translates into CASRSSGSSYNEQFF.

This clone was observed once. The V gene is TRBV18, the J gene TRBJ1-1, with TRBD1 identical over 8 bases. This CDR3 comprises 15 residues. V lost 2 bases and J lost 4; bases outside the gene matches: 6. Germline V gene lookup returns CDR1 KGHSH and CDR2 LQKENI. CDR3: CASSPSGGVPTEAFF. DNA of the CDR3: TGTGCCAGCTCACCATCAGGGGGCGTCCCCACTGAAGCTTTCTTT.

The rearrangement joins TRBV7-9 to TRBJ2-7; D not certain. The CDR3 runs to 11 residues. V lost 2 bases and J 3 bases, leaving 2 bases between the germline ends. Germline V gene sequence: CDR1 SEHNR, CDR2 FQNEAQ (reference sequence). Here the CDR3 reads CASSLYYEQYF. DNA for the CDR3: TGTGCCAGCAGCTTATACTACGAGCAGTACTTC.

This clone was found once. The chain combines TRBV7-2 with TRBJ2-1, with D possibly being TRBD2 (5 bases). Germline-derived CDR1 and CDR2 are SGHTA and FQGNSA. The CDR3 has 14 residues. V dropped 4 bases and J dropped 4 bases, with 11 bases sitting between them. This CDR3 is CASSWRTGYNEQFF. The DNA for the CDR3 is TGTGCCAGCAGCTGGCGGACTGGGTACAATGAGCAGTTCTTC.

CDR3 in amino acids: CASSPPSGRNNEQFF. The CDR3 nucleotides are TGCGCCAGCAGCCCTCCTAGCGGTCGGAACAATGAGCAGTTCTTC. This chain links TRBV5-1 with TRBJ2-1; 7 bases map to TRBD2. The V segment lost 4 bases and the J segment 5 bases; nucleotides outside the gene matches: 9. The CDR3 has 15 amino acids. Germline lookup yields CDR1 SGHRS and CDR2 YFSETQ. The complete variable domain, with remaining parts taken from reference TRBV5-1 and TRBJ2-1, reads KAGVTQTPRYLIKTRGQQVTLSCSPISGHRSVSWYQQTPGQGLQFLFEYFSETQRNKGNFPGRFSGRQFSNSRSEMNVSTLELGDSALYLCASSPPSGRNNEQFFGPGTRLTVL.

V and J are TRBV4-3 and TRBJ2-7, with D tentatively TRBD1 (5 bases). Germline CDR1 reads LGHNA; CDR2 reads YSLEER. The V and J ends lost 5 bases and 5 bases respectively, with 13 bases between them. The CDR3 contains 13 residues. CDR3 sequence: CASSREGVNEQYF. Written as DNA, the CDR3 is TGCGCCAGCAGCAGAGAAGGGGTCAACGAGCAGTACTTC.

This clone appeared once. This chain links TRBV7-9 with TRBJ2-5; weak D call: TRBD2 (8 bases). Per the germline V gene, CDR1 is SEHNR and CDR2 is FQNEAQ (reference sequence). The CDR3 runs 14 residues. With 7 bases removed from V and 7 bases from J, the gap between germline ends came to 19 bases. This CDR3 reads CASTEKRGTATQYF. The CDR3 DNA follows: TGTGCCAGCACCGAAAAGCGGGGGACAGCGACCCAGTACTTC.

In DNA, the CDR3 is TGTGCCAGCAGCCAACCCCACACAGGAGATGGATGGGAGACCCAGTACTTC. This translates into CASSQPHTGDGWETQYF. This sequence joins TRBV4-2 and TRBJ2-5, with D maybe TRBD1 (5 bases). This CDR3 is 17 amino acids long. Germline V lookup: CDR1 LGHNA, CDR2 YNFKEQ. V was trimmed by 2 bases and J by 5 bases, leaving 21 bases between them.

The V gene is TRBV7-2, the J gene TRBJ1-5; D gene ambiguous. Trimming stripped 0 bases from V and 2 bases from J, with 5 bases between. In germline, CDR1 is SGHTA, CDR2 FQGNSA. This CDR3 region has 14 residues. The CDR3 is CASSLARGNQPQHF. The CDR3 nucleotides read TGTGCCAGCAGCTTAGCGAGGGGCAATCAGCCCCAGCATTTT.

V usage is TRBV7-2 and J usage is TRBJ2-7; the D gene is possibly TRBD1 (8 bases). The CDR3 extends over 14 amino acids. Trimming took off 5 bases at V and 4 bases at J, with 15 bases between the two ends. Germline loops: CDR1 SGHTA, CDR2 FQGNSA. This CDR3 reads CASSRGDRPYEQYF. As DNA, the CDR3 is TGTGCCAGCAGCCGGGGGGACAGGCCTTACGAGCAGTACTTC. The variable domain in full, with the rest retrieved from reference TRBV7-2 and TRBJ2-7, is GAGVSQSPSNKVTEKGKDVELRCDPISGHTALYWYRQSLGQGLEFLIYFQGNSAPDKSGLPSDRFSAERTGGSVSTLTIQRTQQEDSAVYLCASSRGDRPYEQYFGPGTRLTVT.

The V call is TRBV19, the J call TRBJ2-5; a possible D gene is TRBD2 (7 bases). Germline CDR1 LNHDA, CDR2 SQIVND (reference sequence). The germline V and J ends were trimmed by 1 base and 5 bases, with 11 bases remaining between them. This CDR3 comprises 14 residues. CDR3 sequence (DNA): TGTGCCAGTAGTATAGCGGGGGGCTTGGAGACCCAGTACTTC. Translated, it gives CASSIAGGLETQYF.

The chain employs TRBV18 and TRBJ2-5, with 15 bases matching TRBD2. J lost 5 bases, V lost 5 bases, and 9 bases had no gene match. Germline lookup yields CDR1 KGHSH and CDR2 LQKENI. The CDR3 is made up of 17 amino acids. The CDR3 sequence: CASSAGLAGGPRETQYF. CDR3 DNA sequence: TGTGCCAGCTCAGCAGGACTAGCGGGAGGGCCAAGGGAGACCCAGTACTTC.

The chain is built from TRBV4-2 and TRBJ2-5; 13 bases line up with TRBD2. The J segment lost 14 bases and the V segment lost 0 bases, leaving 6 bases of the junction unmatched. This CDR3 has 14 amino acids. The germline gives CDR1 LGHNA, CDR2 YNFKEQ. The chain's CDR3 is CASSQDGTSGMLYF. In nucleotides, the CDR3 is TGTGCCAGCAGCCAAGATGGGACTAGCGGGATGTTATACTTC.

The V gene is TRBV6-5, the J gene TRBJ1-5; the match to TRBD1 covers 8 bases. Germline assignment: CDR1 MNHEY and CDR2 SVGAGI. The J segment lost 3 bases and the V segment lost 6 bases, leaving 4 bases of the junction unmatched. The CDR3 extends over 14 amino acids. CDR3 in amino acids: CASRGTGFNQPQHF. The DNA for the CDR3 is TGTGCCAGCAGGGGGACAGGTTTCAATCAGCCCCAGCATTTT.

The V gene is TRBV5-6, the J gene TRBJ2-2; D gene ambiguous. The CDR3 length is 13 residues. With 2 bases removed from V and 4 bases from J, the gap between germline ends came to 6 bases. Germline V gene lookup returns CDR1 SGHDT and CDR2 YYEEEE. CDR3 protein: CASSFLSTGELFF. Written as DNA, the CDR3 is TGTGCCAGCAGCTTCCTATCCACCGGGGAGCTGTTTTTT.

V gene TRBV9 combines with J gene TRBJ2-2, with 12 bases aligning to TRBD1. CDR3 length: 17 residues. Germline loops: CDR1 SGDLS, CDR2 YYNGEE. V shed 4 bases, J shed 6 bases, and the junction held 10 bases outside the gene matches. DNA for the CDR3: TGTGCCAGCAGCCCAGGGGGGGGGACAGGGGGCCCCGGGGAGCTGTTTTTT. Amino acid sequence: CASSPGGGTGGPGELFF.

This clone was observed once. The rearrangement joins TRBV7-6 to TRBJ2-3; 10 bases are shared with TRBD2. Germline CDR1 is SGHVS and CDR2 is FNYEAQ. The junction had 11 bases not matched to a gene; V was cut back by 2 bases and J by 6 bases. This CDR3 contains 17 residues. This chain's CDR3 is CASSLTPVAGGGDTQYF. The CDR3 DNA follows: TGTGCCAGCAGCTTAACCCCGGTAGCGGGAGGAGGTGATACGCAGTATTTT.

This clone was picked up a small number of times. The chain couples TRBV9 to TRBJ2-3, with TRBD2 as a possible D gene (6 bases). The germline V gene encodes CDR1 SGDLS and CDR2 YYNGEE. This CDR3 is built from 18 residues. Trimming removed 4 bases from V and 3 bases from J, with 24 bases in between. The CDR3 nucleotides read TGTGCCAGCAGCTCTATCCGCGGGGCTAGCGATTTAACAGATACGCAGTATTTT. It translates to CASSSIRGASDLTDTQYF.